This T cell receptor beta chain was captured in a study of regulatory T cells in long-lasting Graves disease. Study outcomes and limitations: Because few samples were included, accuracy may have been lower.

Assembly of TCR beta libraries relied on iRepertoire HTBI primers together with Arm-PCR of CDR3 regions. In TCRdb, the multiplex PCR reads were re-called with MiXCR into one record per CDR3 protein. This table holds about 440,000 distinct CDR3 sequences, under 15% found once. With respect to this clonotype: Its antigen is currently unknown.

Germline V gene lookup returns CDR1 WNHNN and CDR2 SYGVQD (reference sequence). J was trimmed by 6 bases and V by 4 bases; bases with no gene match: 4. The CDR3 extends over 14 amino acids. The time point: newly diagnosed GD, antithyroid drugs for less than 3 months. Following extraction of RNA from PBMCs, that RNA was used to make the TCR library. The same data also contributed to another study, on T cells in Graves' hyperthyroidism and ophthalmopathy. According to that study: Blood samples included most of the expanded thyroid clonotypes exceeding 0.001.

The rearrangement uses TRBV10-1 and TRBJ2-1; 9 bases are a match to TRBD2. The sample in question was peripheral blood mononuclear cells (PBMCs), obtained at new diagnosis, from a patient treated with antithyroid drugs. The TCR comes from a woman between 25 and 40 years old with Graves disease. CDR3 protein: CASSVAGVVNEQFF. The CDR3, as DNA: TGCGCCAGCAGTGTAGCGGGAGTGGTCAATGAGCAGTTCTTC.